This T cell receptor beta chain was observed in a study of shared clonotypes between healthy human individuals. TCRdb keeps only in-frame clones here, not all; method: immunoSEQ multiplex PCR. The sample holds approximately 650,000 clones; nearly 97% are singletons and the top ten take 0.11%. Naive-designated CD8 cells lacked CD45RO, were positively enriched for CCR7, and omitted terminally differentiated effector memory CD45RA+ cells. V shed 9 bases, J shed 5 bases, and the junction held 9 bases outside the gene matches. There are 15 residues in the CDR3. The germline gives CDR1 MNHEY, CDR2 SMNVEV (reference sequence).

Specimen: naive CD8+ T cells sorted from blood. The TCR comes from a woman in her 30s in good health. The rearrangement uses TRBV27 and TRBJ2-2; 10 bases agree with TRBD2. This CDR3 reads CASRRGAGGTGELFF. CDR3 nucleotide sequence: TGTGCCAGTCGCCGGGGAGCGGGAGGGACCGGGGAGCTGTTTTTT.